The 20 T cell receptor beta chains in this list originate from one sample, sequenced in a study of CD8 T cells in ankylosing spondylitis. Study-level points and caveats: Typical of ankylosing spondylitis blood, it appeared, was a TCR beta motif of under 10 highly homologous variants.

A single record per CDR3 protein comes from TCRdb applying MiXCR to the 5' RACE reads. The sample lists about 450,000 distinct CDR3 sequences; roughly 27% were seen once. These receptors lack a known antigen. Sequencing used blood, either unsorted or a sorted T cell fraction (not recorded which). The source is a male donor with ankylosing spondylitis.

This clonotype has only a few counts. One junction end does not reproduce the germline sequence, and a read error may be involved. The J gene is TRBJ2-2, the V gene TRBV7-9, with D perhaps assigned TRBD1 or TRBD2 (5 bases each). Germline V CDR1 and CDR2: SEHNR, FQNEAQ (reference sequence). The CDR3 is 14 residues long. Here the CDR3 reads CASSLGTKTGELFF. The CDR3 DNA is TGTGCCAGCAGCCTCGGGACGAAAACCGGGGAGCTGTTTTTT. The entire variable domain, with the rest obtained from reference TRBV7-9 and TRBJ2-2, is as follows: DTGVSQNPRHKITKRGQNVTFRCDPISEHNRLYWYRQTLGQGPEFLTYFQNEAQLEKSRLLSDRFSAERPKGSFSTLEIQRTEQGDSAMYLCASSLGTKTGELFFGEGSRLTVL.

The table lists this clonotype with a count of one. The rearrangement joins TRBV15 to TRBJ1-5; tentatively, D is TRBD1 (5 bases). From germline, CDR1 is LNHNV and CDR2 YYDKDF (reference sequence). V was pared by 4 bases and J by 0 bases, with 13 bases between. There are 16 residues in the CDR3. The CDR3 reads CATSTGTTYSNQPQHF. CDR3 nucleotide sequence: TGTGCCACCAGCACAGGGACCACCTATAGCAATCAGCCCCAGCATTTT.

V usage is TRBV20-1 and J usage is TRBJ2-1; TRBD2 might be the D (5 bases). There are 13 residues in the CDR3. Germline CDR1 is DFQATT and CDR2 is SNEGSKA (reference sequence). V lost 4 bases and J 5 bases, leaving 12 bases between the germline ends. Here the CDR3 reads CSATLDGDNEQFF. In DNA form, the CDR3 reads TGCAGTGCTACCCTGGACGGGGACAATGAGCAGTTCTTC.

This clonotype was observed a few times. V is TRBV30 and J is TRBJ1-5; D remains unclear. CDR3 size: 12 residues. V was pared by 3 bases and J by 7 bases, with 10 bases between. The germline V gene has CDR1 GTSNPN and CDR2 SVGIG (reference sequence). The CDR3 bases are TGTGCCTGGAGCGGCCGGGGACAGCCCCAGCATTTT. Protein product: CAWSGRGQPQHF.

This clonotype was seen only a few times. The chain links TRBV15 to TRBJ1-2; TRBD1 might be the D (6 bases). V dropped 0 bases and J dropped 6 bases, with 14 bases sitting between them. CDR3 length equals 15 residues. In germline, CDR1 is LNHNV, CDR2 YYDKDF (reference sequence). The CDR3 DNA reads TGTGCCACCAGCAGAGACTACACAGGGAAGAATGGCTACACCTTC. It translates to CATSRDYTGKNGYTF.

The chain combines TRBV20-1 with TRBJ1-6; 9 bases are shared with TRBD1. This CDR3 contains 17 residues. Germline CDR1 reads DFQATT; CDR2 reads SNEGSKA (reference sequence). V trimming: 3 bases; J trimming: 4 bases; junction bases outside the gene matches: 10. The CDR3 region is CSASPTDRGGYNSPLHF. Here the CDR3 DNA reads TGCAGTGCTAGCCCCACGGACAGGGGAGGTTATAATTCACCCCTCCACTTT.

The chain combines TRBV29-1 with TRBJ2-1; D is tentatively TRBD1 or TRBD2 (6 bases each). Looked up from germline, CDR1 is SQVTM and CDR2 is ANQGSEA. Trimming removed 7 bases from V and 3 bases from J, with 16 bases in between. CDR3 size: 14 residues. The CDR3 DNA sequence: TGCAGCGCGGATGGGGGGCAGGGCTACAATGAGCAGTTCTTC. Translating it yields CSADGGQGYNEQFF.

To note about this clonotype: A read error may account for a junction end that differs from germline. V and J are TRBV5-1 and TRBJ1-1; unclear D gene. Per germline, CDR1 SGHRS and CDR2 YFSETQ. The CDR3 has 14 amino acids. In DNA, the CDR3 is TGCGCCAGCAGGTTGGGAGGGCATTTCACTGAAGCTTTCTTT. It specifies CASRLGGHFTEAFF. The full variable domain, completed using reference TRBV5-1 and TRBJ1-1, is KAGVTQTPRYLIKTRGQQVTLSCSPISGHRSVSWYQQTPGQGLQFLFEYFSETQRNKGNFPGRFSGRQFSNSRSEMNVSTLELGDSALYLCASRLGGHFTEAFFGQGTRLTVV.

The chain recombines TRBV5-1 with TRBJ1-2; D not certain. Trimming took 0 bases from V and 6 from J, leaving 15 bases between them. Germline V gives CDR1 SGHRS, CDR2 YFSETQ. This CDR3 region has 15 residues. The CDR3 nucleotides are TGCGCCAGCAGCTTGGCCCCGGGAGGGCTAGATGGCTACACCTTC. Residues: CASSLAPGGLDGYTF.

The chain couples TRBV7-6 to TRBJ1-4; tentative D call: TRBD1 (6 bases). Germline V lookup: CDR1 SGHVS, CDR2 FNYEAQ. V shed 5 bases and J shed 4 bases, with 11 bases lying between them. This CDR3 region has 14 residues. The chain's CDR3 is CASSERGHNEKLFF. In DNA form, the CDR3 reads TGTGCCAGCAGCGAGCGGGGACATAATGAAAAACTGTTTTTT. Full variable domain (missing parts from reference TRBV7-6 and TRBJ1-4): GAGVSQSPRYKVTKRGQDVALRCDPISGHVSLYWYRQALGQGPEFLTYFNYEAQQDKSGLPNDRFSAERPEGSISTLTIQRTEQRDSAMYRCASSERGHNEKLFFGSGTQLSVL.

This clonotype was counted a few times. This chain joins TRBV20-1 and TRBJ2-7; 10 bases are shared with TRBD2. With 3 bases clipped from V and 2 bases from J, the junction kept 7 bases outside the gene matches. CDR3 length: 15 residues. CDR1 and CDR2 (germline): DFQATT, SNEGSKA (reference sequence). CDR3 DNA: TGCAGTGCTAGCTTCGGACTAGCGGACCCCTACGAGCAGTACTTC. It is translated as CSASFGLADPYEQYF.

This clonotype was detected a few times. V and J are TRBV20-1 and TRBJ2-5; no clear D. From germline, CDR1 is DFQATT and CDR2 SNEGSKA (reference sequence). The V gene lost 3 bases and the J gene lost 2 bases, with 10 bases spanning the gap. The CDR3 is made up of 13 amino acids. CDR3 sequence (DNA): TGCAGTGCTAGTAGCCACTATCAAGAGACCCAGTACTTC. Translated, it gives CSASSHYQETQYF.

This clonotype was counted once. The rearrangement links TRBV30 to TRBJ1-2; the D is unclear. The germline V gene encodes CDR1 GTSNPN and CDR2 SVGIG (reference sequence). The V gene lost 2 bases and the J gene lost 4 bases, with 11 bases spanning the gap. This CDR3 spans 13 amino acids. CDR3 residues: CAWSPRLVYGYTF. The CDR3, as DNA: TGTGCCTGGAGTCCCCGGTTGGTCTATGGCTACACCTTC. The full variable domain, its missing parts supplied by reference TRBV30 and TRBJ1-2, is SQTIHQWPATLVQPVGSPLSLECTVEGTSNPNLYWYRQAAGRGLQLLFYSVGIGQISSEVPQNLSASRPQDRQFILSSKKLLLSDSGFYLCAWSPRLVYGYTFGSGTRLTVV.

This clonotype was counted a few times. CDR3 in amino acids: CSDAPTLETQYF. The CDR3 coding sequence is TGCAGCGACGCGCCGACTCTCGAGACCCAGTACTTC. The chain employs TRBV29-1 and TRBJ2-5, with D unresolved. This CDR3 is built from 12 residues. Germline CDR1 and CDR2: SQVTM and ANQGSEA. V was shortened by 7 bases and J by 5 bases, with 14 bases between the two germline ends.

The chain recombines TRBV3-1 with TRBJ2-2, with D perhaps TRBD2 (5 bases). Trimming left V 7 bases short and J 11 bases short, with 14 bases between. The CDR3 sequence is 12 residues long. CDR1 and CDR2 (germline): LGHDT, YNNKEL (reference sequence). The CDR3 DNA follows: TGTGCCAGCACTATAGAGGGCGGTGAGCTGTTTTTT. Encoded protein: CASTIEGGELFF.

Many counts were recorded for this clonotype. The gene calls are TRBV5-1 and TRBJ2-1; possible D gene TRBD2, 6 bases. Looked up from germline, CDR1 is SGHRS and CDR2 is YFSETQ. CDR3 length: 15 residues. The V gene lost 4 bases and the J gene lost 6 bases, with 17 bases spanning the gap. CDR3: CASSVQVAATNEQFF. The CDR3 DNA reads TGCGCCAGCAGCGTCCAGGTAGCGGCAACCAATGAGCAGTTCTTC.

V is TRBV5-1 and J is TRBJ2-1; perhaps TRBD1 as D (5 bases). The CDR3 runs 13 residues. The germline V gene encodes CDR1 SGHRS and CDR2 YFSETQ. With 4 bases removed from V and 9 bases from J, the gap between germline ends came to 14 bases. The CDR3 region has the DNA TGCGCCAGCAGCGAACAGCCAAGGGGTGAGCAGTTCTTC. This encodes CASSEQPRGEQFF.

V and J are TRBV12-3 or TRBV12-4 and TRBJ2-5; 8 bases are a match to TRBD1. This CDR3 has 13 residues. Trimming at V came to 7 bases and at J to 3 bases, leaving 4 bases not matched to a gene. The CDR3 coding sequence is TGTGCCAGCATGATGGACAGGGAAGAGACCCAGTACTTC. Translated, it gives CASMMDREETQYF.

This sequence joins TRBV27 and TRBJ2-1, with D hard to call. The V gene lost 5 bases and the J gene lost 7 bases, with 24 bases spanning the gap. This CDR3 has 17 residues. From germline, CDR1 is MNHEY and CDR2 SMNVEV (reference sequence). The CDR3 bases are TGTGCCAGCAGTCCCTTATGGGATTACCTACAATGGAATGAGCAGTTCTTC. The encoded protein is CASSPLWDYLQWNEQFF.

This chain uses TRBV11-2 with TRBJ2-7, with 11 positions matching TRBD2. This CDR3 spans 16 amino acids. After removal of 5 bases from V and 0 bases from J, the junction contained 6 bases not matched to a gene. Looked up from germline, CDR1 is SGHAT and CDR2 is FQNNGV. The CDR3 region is CASSPRTSGSSYEQYF. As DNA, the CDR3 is TGTGCCAGCAGCCCGCGTACTAGCGGGAGCTCCTACGAGCAGTACTTC.